This is a list of T cell receptor beta chains from one sample in a study of blood T cell repertoires in COVID-19. Profiled with immunoSEQ multiplex PCR; TCRdb holds only in-frame clones, not every one. Of about 310,000 clones listed, roughly 87% are singletons. Material: peripheral blood. These receptors were obtained from a man in his fifties with active or convalescent COVID-19. The CDR3 runs from the conserved cysteine through the conserved F or W. D genes are given only for firm matches. The listing skips clone size in some rows; elsewhere it reads once, few, many or a size class.

v_call	d_call	cdr3_length	j_call	clone_size	cdr3_aa	cdr3_nt
TRBV7-9	-	12	TRBJ1-2	-	CASSPFQGGYTF	TGTGCCAGCAGCCCCTTCCAGGGTGGCTACACCTTC
TRBV7-6	TRBD1	15	TRBJ2-7	once	CASSLHPTGGGEQYF	TGTGCCAGCAGCCTCCATCCGACAGGGGGCGGCGAGCAGTACTTC
TRBV11-2	TRBD1	14	TRBJ2-3	-	CASSDRGSTDTQYF	TGTGCCAGCTCGGACAGGGGTAGCACAGATACGCAGTATTTT
TRBV2	TRBD2	14	TRBJ2-5	once	CARSWTSEEETQYF	TGTGCCAGGAGCTGGACTAGCGAGGAAGAGACCCAGTACTTC
TRBV6-5	-	14	TRBJ2-4	once	CASTSPGVKNIQYF	TGTGCCAGCACCTCACCCGGGGTCAAAAACATTCAGTACTTC
TRBV6-5	-	14	TRBJ2-2	-	CASTRTAVSGELFF	TGTGCCAGCACCCGGACTGCTGTCTCCGGGGAGCTGTTTTTT
TRBV29-1	TRBD2	14	TRBJ2-5	-	CSARSGRAMETQYF	TGCAGCGCCCGTAGCGGGAGGGCTATGGAGACCCAGTACTTC
TRBV30	TRBD1	15	TRBJ2-1	-	CAWSVGQGKYNEQFF	TGTGCCTGGAGTGTGGGACAGGGCAAATACAATGAGCAGTTCTTC
TRBV2	-	12	TRBJ1-3	-	CASSEWSNTIYF	TGTGCCAGCAGTGAATGGAGTAACACCATATATTTT
TRBV9	TRBD1	15	TRBJ1-1	-	CASSVEGAARSEAFF	TGTGCCAGCAGCGTAGAGGGGGCAGCCAGGTCTGAAGCTTTCTTT
TRBV19	TRBD1	18	TRBJ1-1	-	CASTDQGASDRPSTEAFF	TGTGCCAGTACCGATCAGGGGGCGAGCGACCGGCCGAGTACTGAAGCTTTCTTT
TRBV29-1	TRBD1	12	TRBJ2-7	few	CSVEKGANEQYF	TGCAGCGTTGAGAAGGGGGCGAACGAGCAGTACTTC
TRBV7-3	TRBD1	14	TRBJ1-5	-	CASSRTGDNQPQHF	TGTGCCAGCAGCCGGACAGGGGATAATCAGCCCCAGCATTTT
TRBV5-1	-	14	TRBJ1-2	once	CASSENRVSYGYTF	TGCGCCAGCAGCGAAAACAGGGTTTCCTATGGCTACACCTTC
TRBV7-3	-	13	TRBJ1-2	-	CASSSRANYGYTF	TGTGCCAGCAGCTCCCGGGCTAACTATGGCTACACCTTC
TRBV7-2	TRBD2	16	TRBJ2-3	-	CASSLIAGGGSDTQYF	TGTGCCAGCAGCTTGATAGCGGGAGGTGGTTCAGATACGCAGTATTTT
TRBV6-5	-	13	TRBJ2-1	-	CASRPDIYNEQFF	TGTGCCAGCAGGCCCGACATTTACAATGAGCAGTTCTTC
TRBV6-2/TRBV6-3	-	15	TRBJ1-5	-	CASSYFSAENQPQHF	TGTGCCAGCAGTTACTTTTCTGCTGAGAATCAGCCCCAGCATTTT
TRBV24-1	TRBD1	16	TRBJ2-7	-	CATSDLKGQGGHEQYF	TGTGCCACCAGTGATTTGAAGGGACAGGGTGGCCACGAGCAGTACTTC
TRBV6-1	-	16	TRBJ1-3	-	CASSDFRGRGGNTIYF	TGTGCCAGCAGTGATTTTAGAGGGAGGGGTGGAAACACCATATATTTT
TRBV9	-	13	TRBJ1-2	-	CASSVDSNYGYTF	TGTGCCAGCAGCGTAGACTCTAACTATGGCTACACCTTC
TRBV15	-	15	TRBJ1-2	-	CATSRDFAGAYGYTF	TGTGCCACCAGCAGAGATTTTGCAGGCGCCTATGGCTACACCTTC
TRBV6-1	-	14	TRBJ2-1	few	CASSELRGSNEQFF	TGTGCCAGCAGTGAATTAAGGGGGTCCAATGAGCAGTTCTTC
TRBV4-3	-	13	TRBJ2-3	-	CASSQGVADTQYF	TGCGCCAGCAGCCAAGGGGTAGCGGATACGCAGTATTTT
TRBV6-5	TRBD2	15	TRBJ2-1	-	CASSYGTSGYNEQFF	TGTGCCAGCAGTTACGGGACTAGCGGCTACAATGAGCAGTTCTTC
TRBV7-2	-	14	TRBJ1-1	-	CASSLRGANTEAFF	TGTGCCAGCAGCCTAAGGGGCGCGAACACTGAAGCTTTCTTT
TRBV7-9	TRBD2	17	TRBJ2-5	-	CASSSSFSASGQETQYF	TGTGCCAGCAGCTCTTCTTTCTCTGCTAGCGGCCAAGAGACCCAGTACTTC
TRBV4-3	TRBD2	18	TRBJ2-1	-	CASSQVLAGDPGYNEQFF	TGCGCCAGCAGCCAAGTTCTAGCGGGGGACCCGGGGTACAATGAGCAGTTCTTC
TRBV5-8	TRBD1	16	TRBJ2-1	-	CASSVRWDRGPNEQFF	TGTGCCAGCAGCGTCCGTTGGGACAGGGGGCCAAATGAGCAGTTCTTC
TRBV28	TRBD1	14	TRBJ1-2	-	CASSLLTGGNGYTF	TGTGCCAGCAGTTTGTTAACAGGGGGGAATGGCTACACCTTC
TRBV5-1	TRBD1	14	TRBJ2-7	-	CASSLGTGLDEQYF	TGCGCCAGCAGCTTGGGGACAGGTCTTGACGAGCAGTACTTC
TRBV2	TRBD2	15	TRBJ2-1	-	CASSDGLAGSHEQFF	TGTGCCAGCAGCGATGGACTAGCGGGGTCACATGAGCAGTTCTTC
TRBV6-2/TRBV6-3	-	17	TRBJ1-1	-	CASSSYGGGQWDTEAFF	TGTGCCAGCAGCAGTTACGGGGGGGGACAATGGGACACTGAAGCTTTCTTT
TRBV2	TRBD1	13	TRBJ1-5	few	CASRDREGQPQHF	TGTGCCAGCAGGGACAGGGAGGGTCAGCCCCAGCATTTT
TRBV19	TRBD2	16	TRBJ2-7	-	CASSGRSGGEPYEQYF	TGTGCCAGTAGTGGACGTAGCGGGGGGGAGCCATACGAGCAGTACTTC
TRBV7-9	TRBD1	14	TRBJ2-7	-	CASSPPGQAYEQYF	TGTGCCAGCAGTCCGCCGGGACAGGCCTACGAGCAGTACTTC
TRBV3-1/TRBV3-2	-	14	TRBJ2-3	-	CASSQGGWADTQYF	TGTGCCAGCAGCCAAGGCGGGTGGGCAGATACGCAGTATTTT
TRBV5-5	TRBD1	15	TRBJ1-2	-	CASSSEPGQAGGYTF	TGTGCCAGCAGCTCGGAACCCGGACAGGCGGGTGGCTACACCTTC
TRBV19	-	13	TRBJ1-3	-	CASSSGEVDTIYF	TGTGCCAGTAGTTCCGGTGAGGTAGACACCATATATTTT
TRBV28	-	12	TRBJ1-4	once	CATTTGNEKLFF	TGTGCCACGACCACAGGAAACGAAAAACTGTTTTTT
TRBV9	-	18	TRBJ1-5	-	CASSTPGWGGPSNQPQHF	TGTGCCAGCAGCACCCCCGGGTGGGGGGGCCCGAGCAATCAGCCCCAGCATTTT
TRBV2	-	14	TRBJ2-3	-	CASRRDQYTDTQYF	TGTGCCAGCAGGCGGGACCAATACACAGATACGCAGTATTTT
TRBV2	TRBD1	14	TRBJ2-3	-	CASSGTGGSDTQYF	TGTGCCAGCAGTGGGACAGGGGGCTCAGATACGCAGTATTTT
TRBV6-5	TRBD1	15	TRBJ2-7	-	CASSYGQGIFYEQYF	TGTGCCAGCAGTTACGGACAGGGGATCTTCTACGAGCAGTACTTC